This TCR beta chain was identified in a study of beta chain features in type 1 diabetes. Turning to the study itself: The study found patients and healthy donors alike in age, gender and cell yields.

Trimming pared 0 bases from V and 4 bases from J, leaving 7 bases between. This CDR3 comprises 14 residues. CDR1 and CDR2 (germline): SGHRS, YFSETQ. The authors reverse transcribed all of the isolated RNA, so sequencing captured expressed TCRB transcripts. TCRdb keeps only in-frame clones here, not all; method: immunoSEQ multiplex PCR. This sample has under 250,000 clones, with around an eighth found just once. This chain joins TRBV5-1 and TRBJ2-2; D perhaps matches TRBD1 (5 bases). Sample: naive CD4+ T cells from blood. The sequence was obtained from a woman aged 40 to 50 in good health. This CDR3 reads CASSLGGPTGELFF. DNA of the CDR3: TGCGCCAGCAGCTTGGGGGGCCCCACCGGGGAGCTGTTTTTT. The full variable domain, its missing parts supplied by reference TRBV5-1 and TRBJ2-2, is KAGVTQTPRYLIKTRGQQVTLSCSPISGHRSVSWYQQTPGQGLQFLFEYFSETQRNKGNFPGRFSGRQFSNSRSEMNVSTLELGDSALYLCASSLGGPTGELFFGEGSRLTVL.